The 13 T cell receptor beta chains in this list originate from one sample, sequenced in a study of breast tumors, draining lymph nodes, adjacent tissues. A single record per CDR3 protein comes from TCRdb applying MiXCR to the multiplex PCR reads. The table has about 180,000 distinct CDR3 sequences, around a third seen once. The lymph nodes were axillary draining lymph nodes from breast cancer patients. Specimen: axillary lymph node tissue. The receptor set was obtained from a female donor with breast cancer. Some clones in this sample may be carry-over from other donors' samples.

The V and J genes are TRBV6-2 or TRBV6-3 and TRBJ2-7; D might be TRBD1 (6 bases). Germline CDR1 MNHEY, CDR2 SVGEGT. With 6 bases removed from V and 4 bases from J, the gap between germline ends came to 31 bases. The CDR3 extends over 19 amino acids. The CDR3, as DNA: TGTGCCAGCAGCTCTGGGGCAGGGGCTATACTAGTGGATCCATACGAGCAGTACTTC. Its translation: CASSSGAGAILVDPYEQYF.

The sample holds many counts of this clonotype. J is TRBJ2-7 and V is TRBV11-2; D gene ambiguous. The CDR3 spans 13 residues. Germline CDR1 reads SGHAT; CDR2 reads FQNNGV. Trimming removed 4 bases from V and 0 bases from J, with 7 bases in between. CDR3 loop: CASSSPGSYEQYF. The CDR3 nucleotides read TGTGCCAGCAGCTCCCCTGGCTCCTACGAGCAGTACTTC.

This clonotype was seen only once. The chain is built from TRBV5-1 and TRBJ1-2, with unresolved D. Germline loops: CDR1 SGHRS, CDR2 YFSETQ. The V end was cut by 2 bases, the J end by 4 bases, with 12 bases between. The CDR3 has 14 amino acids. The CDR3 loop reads CASSLGQSSYGYTF. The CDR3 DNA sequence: TGCGCCAGCAGCTTAGGTCAGAGTTCCTATGGCTACACCTTC.

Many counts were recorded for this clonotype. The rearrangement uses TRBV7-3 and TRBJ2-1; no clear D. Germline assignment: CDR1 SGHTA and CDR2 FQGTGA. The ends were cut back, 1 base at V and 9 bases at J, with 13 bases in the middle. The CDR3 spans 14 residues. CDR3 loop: CASSLIGPAGEQFF. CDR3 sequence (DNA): TGTGCCAGCAGCTTAATCGGCCCGGCTGGTGAGCAGTTCTTC.

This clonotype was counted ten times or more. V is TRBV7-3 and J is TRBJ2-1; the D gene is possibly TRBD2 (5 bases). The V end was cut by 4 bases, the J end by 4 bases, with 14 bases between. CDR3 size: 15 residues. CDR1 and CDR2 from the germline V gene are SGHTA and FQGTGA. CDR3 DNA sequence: TGTGCCAGCAGCTCCGGGATCTTTAGATACAATGAGCAGTTCTTC. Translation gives CASSSGIFRYNEQFF.

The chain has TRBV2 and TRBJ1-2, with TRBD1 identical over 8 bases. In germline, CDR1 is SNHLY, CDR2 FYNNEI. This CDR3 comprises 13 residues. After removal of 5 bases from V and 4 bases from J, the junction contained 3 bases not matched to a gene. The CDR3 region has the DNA TGTGCCAGCAGTATGACAGGGGTCTATGGCTACACCTTC. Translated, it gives CASSMTGVYGYTF. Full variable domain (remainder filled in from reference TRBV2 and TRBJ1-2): EPEVTQTPSHQVTQMGQEVILRCVPISNHLYFYWYRQILGQKVEFLVSFYNNEISEKSEIFDDQFSVERPDGSNFTLKIRSTKLEDSAMYFCASSMTGVYGYTFGSGTRLTVV.

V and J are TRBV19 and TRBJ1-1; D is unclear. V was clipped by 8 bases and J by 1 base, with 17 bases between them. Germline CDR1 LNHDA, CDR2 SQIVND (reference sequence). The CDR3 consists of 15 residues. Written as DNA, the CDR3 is TGTGCCAGTTCGGACGCAACTGCTGGGAACACTGAAGCTTTCTTT. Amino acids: CASSDATAGNTEAFF.

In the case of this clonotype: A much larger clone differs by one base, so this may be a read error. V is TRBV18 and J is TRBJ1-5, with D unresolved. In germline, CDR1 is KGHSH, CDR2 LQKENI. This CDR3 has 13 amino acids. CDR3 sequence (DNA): TGTGCCAGCTTGCTCGGTAGCGATCAGCCCCAGCATTTT. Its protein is CASLLGSDQPQHF.

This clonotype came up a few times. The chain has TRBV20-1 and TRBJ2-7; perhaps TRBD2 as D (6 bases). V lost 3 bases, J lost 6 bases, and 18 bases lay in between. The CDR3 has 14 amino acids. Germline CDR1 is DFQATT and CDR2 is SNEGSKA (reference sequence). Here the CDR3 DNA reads TGCAGTGCTAGGTTACCCAGGGACTCGTCCGAGCAGTACTTC. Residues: CSARLPRDSSEQYF.

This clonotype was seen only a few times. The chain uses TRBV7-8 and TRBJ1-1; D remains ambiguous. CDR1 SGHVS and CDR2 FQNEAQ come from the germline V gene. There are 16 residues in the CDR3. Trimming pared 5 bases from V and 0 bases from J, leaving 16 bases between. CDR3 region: CASSVEVGSMNTEAFF. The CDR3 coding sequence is TGTGCCAGCAGCGTTGAGGTGGGGTCTATGAACACTGAAGCTTTCTTT.

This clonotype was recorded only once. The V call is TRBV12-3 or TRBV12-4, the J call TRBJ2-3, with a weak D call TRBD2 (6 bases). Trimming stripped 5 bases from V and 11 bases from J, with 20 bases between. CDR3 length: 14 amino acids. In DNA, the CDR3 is TGTGCCAGCAGTACTATTAGCGGTAACAATGAGCAGTATTTT. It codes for CASSTISGNNEQYF.

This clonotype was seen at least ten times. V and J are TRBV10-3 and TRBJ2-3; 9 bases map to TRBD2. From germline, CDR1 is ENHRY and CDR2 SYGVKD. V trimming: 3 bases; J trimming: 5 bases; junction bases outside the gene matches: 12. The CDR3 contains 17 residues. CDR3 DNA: TGTGCCATCAGTGATTCACAAGGGACTAGCATAGAAGATACGCAGTATTTT. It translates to CAISDSQGTSIEDTQYF.

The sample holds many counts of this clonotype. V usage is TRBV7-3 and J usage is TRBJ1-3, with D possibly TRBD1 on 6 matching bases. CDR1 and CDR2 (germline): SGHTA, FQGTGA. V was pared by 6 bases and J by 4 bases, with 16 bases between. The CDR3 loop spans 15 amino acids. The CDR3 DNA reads TGTGCCAGCAGTGACGGGAGGGGGAGCGGAAACACCATATATTTT. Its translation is CASSDGRGSGNTIYF.